The table lists the clone carrying this T cell receptor beta chain with many counts. Its antigen is unidentified. This specimen comes from a study of spatial heterogeneity in lung cancer. Study-level findings and limits: Estimated coverage of tumor T cells was about 6.4% for alpha and approximately 13% for beta chains. For expanded intratumoral alpha and beta TCRs, counts tracked tumor mutation counts.

MiXCR, applied by TCRdb to the 5' RACE reads, yields one record per CDR3 protein. The sample carries 9,500 to 10,000 distinct CDR3 sequences, about 6% recorded once. The CDR3 is made up of 16 amino acids. V shed 5 bases, J shed 6 bases, and the junction held 16 bases outside the gene matches. Per the germline V gene, CDR1 is DFQATT and CDR2 is SNEGSKA (reference sequence). Time point meaning: sample taken at primary tumor resection. Approximately 70 TRACERx patients with early, untreated non-small cell lung cancer donated samples. The specimen comprised lung tumor tissue, sampled at surgery. This clonotype was sampled from a male donor with early-stage non-small cell lung cancer. The V and J genes are TRBV20-1 and TRBJ2-7, with 10 bases that match TRBD2. CDR3 DNA sequence: TGCAGTGCTTCTCTAGCGGGAGATGCTAGGGGGATCGAGCAGTACTTC. It codes for CSASLAGDARGIEQYF.